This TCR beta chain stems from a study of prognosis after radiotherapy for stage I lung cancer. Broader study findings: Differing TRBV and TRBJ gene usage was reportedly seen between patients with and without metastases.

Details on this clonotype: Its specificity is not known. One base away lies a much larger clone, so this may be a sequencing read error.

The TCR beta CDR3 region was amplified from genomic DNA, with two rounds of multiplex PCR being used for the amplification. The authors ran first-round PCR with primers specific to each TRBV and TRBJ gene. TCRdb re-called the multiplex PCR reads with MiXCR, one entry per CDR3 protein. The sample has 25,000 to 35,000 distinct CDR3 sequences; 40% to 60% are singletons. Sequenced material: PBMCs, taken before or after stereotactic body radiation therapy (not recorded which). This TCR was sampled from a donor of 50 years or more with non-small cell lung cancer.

This chain's CDR3 is CASILEANEQFF. For the CDR3, the DNA is TGTGCCAGCATCCTTGAGGCCAATGAGCAGTTCTTC. The chain is built from TRBV6-1 and TRBJ2-1; D gene ambiguous. Germline CDR1 is MNHNS and CDR2 is SASEGT. The CDR3 is made up of 12 amino acids. V was trimmed by 7 bases and J by 6 bases, leaving 10 bases between them.